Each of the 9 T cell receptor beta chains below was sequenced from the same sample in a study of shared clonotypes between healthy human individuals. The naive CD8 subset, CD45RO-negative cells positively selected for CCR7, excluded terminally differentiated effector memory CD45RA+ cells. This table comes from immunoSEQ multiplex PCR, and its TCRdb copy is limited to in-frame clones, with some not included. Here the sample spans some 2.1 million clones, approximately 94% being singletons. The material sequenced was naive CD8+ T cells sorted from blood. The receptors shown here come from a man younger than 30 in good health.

The CDR3 loop reads CASRSIQGADEQYF. The CDR3 DNA reads TGTGCCAGCAGGTCGATACAGGGGGCTGACGAGCAGTACTTC. The V gene is TRBV28, the J gene TRBJ2-7, with 9 bases aligning to TRBD1. The trim removed 6 bases at V and 5 bases at J, leaving 8 bases unmatched. The length of the CDR3 is 14 residues. The germline V gene has CDR1 MDHEN and CDR2 SYDVKM. Full variable domain (remainder filled in from reference TRBV28 and TRBJ2-7): DVKVTQSSRYLVKRTGEKVFLECVQDMDHENMFWYRQDPGLGLRLIYFSYDVKMKEKGDIPEGYSVSREKKERFSLILESASTNQTSMYLCASRSIQGADEQYFGPGTRLTVT.

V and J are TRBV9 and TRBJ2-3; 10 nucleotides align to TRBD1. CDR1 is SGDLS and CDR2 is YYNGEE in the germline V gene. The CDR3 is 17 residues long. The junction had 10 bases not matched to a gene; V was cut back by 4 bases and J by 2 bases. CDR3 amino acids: CASSIGTGDESTDTQYF. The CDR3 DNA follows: TGTGCCAGCAGCATCGGGACAGGGGACGAATCCACAGATACGCAGTATTTT.

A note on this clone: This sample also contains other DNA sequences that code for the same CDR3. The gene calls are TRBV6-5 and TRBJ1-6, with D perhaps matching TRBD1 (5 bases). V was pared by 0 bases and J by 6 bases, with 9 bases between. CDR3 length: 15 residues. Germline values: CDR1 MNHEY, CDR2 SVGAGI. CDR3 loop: CASSYSGGGNSPLHF. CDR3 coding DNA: TGTGCCAGCAGTTACTCGGGGGGGGGTAATTCACCCCTCCACTTT.

The CDR3 DNA is TGCGCCAGCAGCCAAACACTAGCGGGAGAGGGCACAGATACGCAGTATTTT. It is translated as CASSQTLAGEGTDTQYF. This chain links TRBV4-3 with TRBJ2-3; TRBD2 matches at 11 bases. The J segment lost 1 base and the V segment lost 2 bases, leaving 5 bases of the junction unmatched. Germline CDR1 and CDR2: LGHNA and YSLEER. The CDR3 contains 17 residues.

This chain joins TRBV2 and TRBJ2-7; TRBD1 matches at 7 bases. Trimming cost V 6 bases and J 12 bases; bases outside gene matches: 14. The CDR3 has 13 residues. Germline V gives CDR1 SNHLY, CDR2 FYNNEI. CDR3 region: CASSGYDRDQTYF. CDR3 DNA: TGTGCCAGCAGCGGTTATGACAGGGACCAAACGTACTTC. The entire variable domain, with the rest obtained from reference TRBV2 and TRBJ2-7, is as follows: EPEVTQTPSHQVTQMGQEVILRCVPISNHLYFYWYRQILGQKVEFLVSFYNNEISEKSEIFDDQFSVERPDGSNFTLKIRSTKLEDSAMYFCASSGYDRDQTYFGPGTRLTVT.

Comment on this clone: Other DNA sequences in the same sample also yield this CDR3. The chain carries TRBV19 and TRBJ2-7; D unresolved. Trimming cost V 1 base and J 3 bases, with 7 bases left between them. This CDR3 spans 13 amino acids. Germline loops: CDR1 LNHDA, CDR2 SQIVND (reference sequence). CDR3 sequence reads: CASSIGAGYEQYF. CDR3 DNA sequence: TGTGCCAGTAGTATAGGGGCCGGCTACGAGCAGTACTTC.

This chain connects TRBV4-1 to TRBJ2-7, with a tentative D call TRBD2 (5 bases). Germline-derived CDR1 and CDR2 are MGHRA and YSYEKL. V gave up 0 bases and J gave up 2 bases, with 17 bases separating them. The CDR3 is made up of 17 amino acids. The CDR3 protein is CASSQEEYLEEPYEQYF. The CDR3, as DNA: TGCGCCAGCAGCCAAGAAGAGTATCTGGAGGAGCCCTACGAGCAGTACTTC.

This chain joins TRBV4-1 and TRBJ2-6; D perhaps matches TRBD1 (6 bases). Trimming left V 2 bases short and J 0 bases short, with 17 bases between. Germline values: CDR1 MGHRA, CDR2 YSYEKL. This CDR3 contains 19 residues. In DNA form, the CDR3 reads TGCGCCAGCAGCCAAACAGGGATTGATATAGACTCTGGGGCCAACGTCCTGACTTTC. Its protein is CASSQTGIDIDSGANVLTF.

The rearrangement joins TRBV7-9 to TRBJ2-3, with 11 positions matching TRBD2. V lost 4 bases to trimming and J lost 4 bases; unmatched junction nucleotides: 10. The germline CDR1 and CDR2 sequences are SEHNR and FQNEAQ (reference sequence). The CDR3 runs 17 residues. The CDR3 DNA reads TGTGCCAGCAGCTCCACAACTAGCGGGAGAGTTGCAGATACGCAGTATTTT. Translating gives CASSSTTSGRVADTQYF. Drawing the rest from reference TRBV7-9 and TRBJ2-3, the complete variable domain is DTGVSQNPRHKITKRGQNVTFRCDPISEHNRLYWYRQTLGQGPEFLTYFQNEAQLEKSRLLSDRFSAERPKGSFSTLEIQRTEQGDSAMYLCASSSTTSGRVADTQYFGPGTRLTVL.